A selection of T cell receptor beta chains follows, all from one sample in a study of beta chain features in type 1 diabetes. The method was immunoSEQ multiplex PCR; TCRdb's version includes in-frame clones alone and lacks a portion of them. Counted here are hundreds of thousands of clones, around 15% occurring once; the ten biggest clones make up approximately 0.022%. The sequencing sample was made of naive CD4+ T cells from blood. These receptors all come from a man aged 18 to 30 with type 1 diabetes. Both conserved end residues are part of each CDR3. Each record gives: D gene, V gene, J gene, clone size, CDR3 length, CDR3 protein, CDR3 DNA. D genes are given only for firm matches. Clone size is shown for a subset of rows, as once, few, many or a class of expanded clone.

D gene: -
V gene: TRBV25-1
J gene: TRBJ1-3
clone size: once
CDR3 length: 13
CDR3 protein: CASSDVVSGPIYF
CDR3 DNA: TGTGCCAGCAGTGACGTAGTTTCTGGCCCCATATATTTT

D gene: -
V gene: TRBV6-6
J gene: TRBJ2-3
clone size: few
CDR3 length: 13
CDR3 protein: CASSYRSPDTQYF
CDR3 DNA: TGTGCCAGCAGTTACAGGAGTCCGGATACGCAGTATTTT

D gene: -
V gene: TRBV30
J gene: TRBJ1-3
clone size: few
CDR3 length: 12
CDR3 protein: CAWSPQGNTIYF
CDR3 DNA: TGTGCCTGGAGTCCCCAGGGAAACACCATATATTTT

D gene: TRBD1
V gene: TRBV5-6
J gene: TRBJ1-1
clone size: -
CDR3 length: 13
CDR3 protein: CASSLAGGYEAFF
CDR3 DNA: TGTGCCAGCAGCTTGGCAGGGGGGTATGAAGCTTTCTTT

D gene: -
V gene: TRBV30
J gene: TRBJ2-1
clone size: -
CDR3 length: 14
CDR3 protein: CAWGQGVGPNEQFF
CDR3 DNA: TGTGCCTGGGGTCAGGGAGTGGGGCCCAATGAGCAGTTCTTC

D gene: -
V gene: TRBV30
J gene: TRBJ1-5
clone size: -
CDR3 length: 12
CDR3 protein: CAWTEGGQPQHF
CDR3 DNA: TGTGCCTGGACTGAGGGGGGCCAGCCCCAGCATTTT

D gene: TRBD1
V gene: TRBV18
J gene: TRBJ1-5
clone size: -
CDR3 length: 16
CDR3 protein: CASSPGTGTSNQPQHF
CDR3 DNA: TGTGCCAGCTCACCCGGGACAGGGACAAGCAATCAGCCCCAGCATTTT

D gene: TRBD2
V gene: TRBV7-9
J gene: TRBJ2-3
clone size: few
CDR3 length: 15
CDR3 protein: CASSPRGGATDTQYF
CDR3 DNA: TGTGCCAGCAGCCCCCGCGGGGGGGCCACAGATACGCAGTATTTT

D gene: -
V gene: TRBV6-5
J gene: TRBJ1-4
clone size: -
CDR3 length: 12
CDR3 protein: CASSGGNEKLFF
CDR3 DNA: TGTGCCAGCAGCGGCGGAAATGAAAAACTGTTTTTT

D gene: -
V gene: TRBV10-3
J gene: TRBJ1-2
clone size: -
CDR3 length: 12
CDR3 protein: CAIGQDNYGYTF
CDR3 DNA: TGTGCCATCGGTCAGGATAACTATGGCTACACCTTC

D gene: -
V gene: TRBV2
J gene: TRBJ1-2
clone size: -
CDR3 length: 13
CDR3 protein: CASSETWGYGYTF
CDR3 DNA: TGTGCCAGCAGCGAGACTTGGGGCTATGGCTACACCTTC

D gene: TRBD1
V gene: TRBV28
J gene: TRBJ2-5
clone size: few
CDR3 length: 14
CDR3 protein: CASTWGQGVKTQYF
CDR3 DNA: TGTGCCAGCACCTGGGGACAGGGGGTAAAGACCCAGTACTTC

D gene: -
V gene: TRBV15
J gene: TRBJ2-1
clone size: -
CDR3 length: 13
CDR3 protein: CATSREGGGLQFF
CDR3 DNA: TGTGCCACCAGCAGAGAAGGCGGGGGCCTTCAGTTCTTC

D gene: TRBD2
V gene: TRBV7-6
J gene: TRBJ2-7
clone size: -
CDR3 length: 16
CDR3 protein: CASSFKLAGSSYEQYF
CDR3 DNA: TGTGCCAGCAGCTTCAAACTAGCGGGGAGCTCCTACGAGCAGTACTTC

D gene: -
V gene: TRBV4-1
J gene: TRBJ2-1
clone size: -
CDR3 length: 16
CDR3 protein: CASSQEGDSRPYEQFF
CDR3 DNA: TGCGCCAGCAGCCAAGAGGGGGACTCCCGGCCGTATGAGCAGTTCTTC

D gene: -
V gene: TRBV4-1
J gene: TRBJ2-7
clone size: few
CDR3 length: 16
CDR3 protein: CASSQGSQVHSYEQYF
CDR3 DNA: TGCGCCAGCAGCCAAGGTAGTCAGGTCCATTCCTACGAGCAGTACTTC

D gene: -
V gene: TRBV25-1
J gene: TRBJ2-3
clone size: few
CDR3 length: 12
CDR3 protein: CASRSEGDTQYF
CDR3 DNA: TGTGCCAGCAGATCTGAGGGGGATACGCAGTATTTT

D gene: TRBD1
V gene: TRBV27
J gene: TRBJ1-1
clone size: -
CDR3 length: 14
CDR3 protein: CASSLNRGYTEAFF
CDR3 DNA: TGTGCCAGCAGTTTGAACAGGGGGTACACTGAAGCTTTCTTT

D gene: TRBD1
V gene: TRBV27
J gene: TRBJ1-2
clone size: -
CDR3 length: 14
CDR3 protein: CASSPSQGGYGYTF
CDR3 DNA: TGTGCCAGCAGTCCCTCCCAGGGGGGCTACGGCTACACCTTC

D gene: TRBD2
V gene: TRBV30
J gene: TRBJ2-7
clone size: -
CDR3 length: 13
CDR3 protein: CAWSWLAGGEQYF
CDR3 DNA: TGTGCCTGGAGCTGGCTAGCGGGGGGCGAGCAGTACTTC

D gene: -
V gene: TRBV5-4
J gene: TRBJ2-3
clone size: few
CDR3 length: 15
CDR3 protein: CASSLALSGRDTQYF
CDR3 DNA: TGTGCCAGCAGCTTGGCTCTTTCCGGTAGAGATACGCAGTATTTT

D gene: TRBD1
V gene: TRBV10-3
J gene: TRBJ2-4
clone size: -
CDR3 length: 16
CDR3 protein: CAISVQGGLAKNIQYF
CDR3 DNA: TGTGCCATCAGTGTACAGGGGGGACTAGCCAAAAACATTCAGTACTTC

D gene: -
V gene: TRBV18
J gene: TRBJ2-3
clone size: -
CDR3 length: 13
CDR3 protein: CASSPAPTDTQYF
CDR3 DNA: TGTGCCAGCTCACCTGCACCCACAGATACGCAGTATTTT

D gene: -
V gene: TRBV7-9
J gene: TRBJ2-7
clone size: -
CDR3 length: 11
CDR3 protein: CGSTGEYEQYF
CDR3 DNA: TGTGGATCGACAGGAGAATACGAGCAGTACTTC

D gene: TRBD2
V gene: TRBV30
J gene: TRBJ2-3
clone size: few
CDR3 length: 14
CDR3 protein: CAWTPGGSTDTQYF
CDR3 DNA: TGTGCCTGGACCCCGGGGGGGAGCACAGATACGCAGTATTTT

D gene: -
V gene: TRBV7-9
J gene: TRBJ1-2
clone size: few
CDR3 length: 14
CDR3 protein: CASSPRAGPNGYTF
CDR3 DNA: TGTGCCAGCAGCCCTCGTGCAGGGCCTAATGGCTACACCTTC

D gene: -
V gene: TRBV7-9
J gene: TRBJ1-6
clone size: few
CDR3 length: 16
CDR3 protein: CASSSSRQGSNSPLHF
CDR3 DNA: TGTGCCAGCAGCTCGAGTAGGCAGGGGTCGAATTCACCCCTCCACTTT

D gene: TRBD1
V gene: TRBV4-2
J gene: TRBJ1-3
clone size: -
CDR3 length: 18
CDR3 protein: CASSRQGTANFSGNTIYF
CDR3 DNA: TGTGCCAGCAGCCGCCAGGGGACAGCGAACTTCTCTGGAAACACCATATATTTT

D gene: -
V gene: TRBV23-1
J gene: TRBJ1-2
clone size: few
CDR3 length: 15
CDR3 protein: CASSQSARNNYGYTF
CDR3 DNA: TGCGCCAGCAGTCAATCGGCCAGGAATAACTATGGCTACACCTTC

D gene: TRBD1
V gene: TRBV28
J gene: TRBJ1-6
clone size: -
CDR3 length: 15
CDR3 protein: CASSKADRDISPLHF
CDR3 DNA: TGTGCCAGCAGCAAAGCCGACAGGGATATTTCACCCCTCCACTTT

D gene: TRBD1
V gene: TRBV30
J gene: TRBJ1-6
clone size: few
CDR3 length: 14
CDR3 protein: CAWSVRRGNSPLHF
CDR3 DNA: TGTGCCTGGAGTGTGCGCAGGGGGAATTCACCCCTCCACTTT

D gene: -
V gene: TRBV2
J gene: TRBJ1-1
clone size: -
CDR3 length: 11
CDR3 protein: CASKEGPEVFF
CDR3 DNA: TGTGCCAGCAAGGAAGGGCCTGAAGTTTTCTTT

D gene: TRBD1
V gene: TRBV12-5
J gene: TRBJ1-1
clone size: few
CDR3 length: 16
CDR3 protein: CASGLGSTGVGTEAFF
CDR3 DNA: TGTGCTAGTGGTTTGGGCTCCACAGGGGTGGGCACTGAAGCTTTCTTT

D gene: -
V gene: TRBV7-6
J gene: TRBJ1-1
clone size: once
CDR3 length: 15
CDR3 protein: CASSLVPDRNTEAFF
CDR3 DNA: TGTGCCAGCAGCTTAGTTCCTGACAGGAACACTGAAGCTTTCTTT

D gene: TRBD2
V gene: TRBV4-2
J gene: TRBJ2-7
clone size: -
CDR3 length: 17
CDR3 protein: CASSQEVLAGDSYEQYF
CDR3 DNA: TGTGCCAGCAGCCAAGAGGTGTTGGCGGGGGACTCCTACGAGCAGTACTTC

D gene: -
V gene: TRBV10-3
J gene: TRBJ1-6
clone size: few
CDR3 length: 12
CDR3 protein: CAISAINSPLHF
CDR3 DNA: TGTGCCATCAGTGCGATTAATTCACCCCTCCACTTT

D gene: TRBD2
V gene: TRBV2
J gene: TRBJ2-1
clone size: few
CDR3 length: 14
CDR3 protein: CASSVSGGDNEQFF
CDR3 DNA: TGTGCCAGCAGTGTGAGCGGGGGGGACAATGAGCAGTTCTTC

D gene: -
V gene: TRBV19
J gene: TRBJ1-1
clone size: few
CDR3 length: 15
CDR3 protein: CASSIARTANTEAFF
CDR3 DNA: TGTGCCAGTAGTATCGCACGGACGGCGAACACTGAAGCTTTCTTT

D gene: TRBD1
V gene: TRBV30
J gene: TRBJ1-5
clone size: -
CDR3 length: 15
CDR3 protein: CAFQGQGVRGQPQHF
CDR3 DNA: TGTGCCTTCCAGGGACAGGGGGTCCGTGGTCAGCCCCAGCATTTT

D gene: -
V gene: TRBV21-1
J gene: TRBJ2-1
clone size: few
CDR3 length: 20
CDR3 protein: CASSSCRKGTSGGTYNEQFF
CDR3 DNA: TGTGCCAGCAGCTCCTGTCGGAAGGGGACTAGCGGGGGAACATACAATGAGCAGTTCTTC

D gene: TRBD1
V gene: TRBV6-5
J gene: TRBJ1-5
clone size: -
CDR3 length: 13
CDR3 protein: CASRRGRGQPQHF
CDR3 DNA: TGTGCCAGCAGGAGGGGGCGCGGGCAGCCCCAGCATTTT

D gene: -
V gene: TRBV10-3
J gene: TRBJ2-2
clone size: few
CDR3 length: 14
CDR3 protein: CAISRELNTGELFF
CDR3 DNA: TGTGCCATCAGCAGGGAGCTCAACACCGGGGAGCTGTTTTTT

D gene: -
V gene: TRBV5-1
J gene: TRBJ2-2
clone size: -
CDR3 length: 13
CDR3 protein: CASTGTDTGELFF
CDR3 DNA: TGCGCCAGCACCGGGACGGACACCGGGGAGCTGTTTTTT

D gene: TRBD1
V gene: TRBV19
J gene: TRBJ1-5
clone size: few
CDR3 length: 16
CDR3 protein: CASSPRDRGPYQPQHF
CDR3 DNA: TGTGCCAGTAGCCCCCGCGACAGGGGGCCCTATCAGCCCCAGCATTTT

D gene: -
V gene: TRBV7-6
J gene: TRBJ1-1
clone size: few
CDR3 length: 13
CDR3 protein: CASSFSGNTEAFF
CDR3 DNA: TGTGCCAGCAGCTTTAGCGGGAACACTGAAGCTTTCTTT

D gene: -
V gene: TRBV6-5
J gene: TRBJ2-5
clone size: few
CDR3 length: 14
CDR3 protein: CASSYSGIRETQYF
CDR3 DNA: TGTGCCAGCAGTTACTCGGGGATACGGGAGACCCAGTACTTC

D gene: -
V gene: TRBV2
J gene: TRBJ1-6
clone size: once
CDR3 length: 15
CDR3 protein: CASSDPPRGNSPLHF
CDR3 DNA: TGTGCCAGCAGTGATCCCCCCAGGGGCAATTCACCCCTCCACTTT

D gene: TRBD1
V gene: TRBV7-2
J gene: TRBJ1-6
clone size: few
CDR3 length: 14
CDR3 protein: CASSPDRGPSPLHF
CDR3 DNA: TGTGCCAGCAGCCCCGACAGGGGTCCATCACCCCTCCACTTT

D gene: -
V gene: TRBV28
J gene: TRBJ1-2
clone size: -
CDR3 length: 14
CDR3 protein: CASSPSWGFYGYTF
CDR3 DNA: TGTGCCAGCAGCCCCAGCTGGGGATTCTATGGCTACACCTTC

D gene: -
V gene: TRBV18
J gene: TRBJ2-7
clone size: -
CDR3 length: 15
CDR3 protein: CASSPREAGTYEQYF
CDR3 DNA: TGTGCCAGCTCACCCCGAGAGGCAGGAACCTACGAGCAGTACTTC

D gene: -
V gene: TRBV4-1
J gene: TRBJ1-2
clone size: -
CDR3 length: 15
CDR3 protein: CASSQDNDNNYGYTF
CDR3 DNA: TGCGCCAGCAGTCAAGATAACGACAACAACTATGGCTACACCTTC

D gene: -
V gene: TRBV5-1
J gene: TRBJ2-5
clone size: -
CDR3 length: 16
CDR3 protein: CASSLPGQSMAETQYF
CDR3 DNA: TGCGCCAGCAGCTTGCCCGGACAGAGCATGGCTGAGACCCAGTACTTC

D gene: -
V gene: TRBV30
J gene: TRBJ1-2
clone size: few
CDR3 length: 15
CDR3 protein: CAWRRRSGGNYGYTF
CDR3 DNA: TGTGCCTGGAGGAGGAGAAGCGGAGGGAACTATGGCTACACCTTC

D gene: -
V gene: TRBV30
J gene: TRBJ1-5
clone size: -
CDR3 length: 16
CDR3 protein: CAWSVSAGKGNQPQHF
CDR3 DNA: TGTGCCTGGAGTGTATCTGCAGGGAAGGGCAATCAGCCCCAGCATTTT

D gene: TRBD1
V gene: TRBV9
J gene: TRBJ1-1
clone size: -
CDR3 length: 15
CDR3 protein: CASSAAGTGNTEAFF
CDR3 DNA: TGTGCCAGCAGCGCGGCCGGGACAGGGAACACTGAAGCTTTCTTT

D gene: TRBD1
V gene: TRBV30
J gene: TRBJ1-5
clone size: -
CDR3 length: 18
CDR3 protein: CAWRPTRSGTGGWQPQHF
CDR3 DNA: TGTGCCTGGAGGCCGACACGTTCCGGGACAGGGGGGTGGCAGCCCCAGCATTTT

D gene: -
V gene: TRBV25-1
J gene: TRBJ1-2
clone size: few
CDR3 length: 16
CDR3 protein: CASSETPQGTSIGYTF
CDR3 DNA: TGTGCCAGCAGTGAAACCCCCCAGGGGACAAGTATCGGCTACACCTTC

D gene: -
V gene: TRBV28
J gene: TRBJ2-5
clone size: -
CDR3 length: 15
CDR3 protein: CASIRRARVGETQYF
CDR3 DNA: TGTGCCAGCATACGTCGGGCGAGGGTGGGCGAGACCCAGTACTTC

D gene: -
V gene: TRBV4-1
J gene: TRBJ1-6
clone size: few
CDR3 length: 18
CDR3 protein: CASSQVAPGTQKNSPLHF
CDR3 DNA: TGCGCCAGCAGCCAAGTTGCCCCGGGAACCCAAAAAAATTCACCCCTCCACTTT